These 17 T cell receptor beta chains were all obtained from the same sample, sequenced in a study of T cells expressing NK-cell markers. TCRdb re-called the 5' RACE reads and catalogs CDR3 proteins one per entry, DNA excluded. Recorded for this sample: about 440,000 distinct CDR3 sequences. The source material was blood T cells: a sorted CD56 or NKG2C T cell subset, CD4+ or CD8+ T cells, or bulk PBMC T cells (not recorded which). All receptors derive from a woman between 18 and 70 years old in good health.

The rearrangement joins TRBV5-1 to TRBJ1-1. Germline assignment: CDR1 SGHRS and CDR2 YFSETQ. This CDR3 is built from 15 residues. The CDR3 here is CASSLVGPENTEAFF.

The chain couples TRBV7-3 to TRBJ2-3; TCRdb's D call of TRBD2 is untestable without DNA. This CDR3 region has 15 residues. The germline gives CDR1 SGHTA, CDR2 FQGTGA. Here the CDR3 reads CASSLSVAHTDTQYF.

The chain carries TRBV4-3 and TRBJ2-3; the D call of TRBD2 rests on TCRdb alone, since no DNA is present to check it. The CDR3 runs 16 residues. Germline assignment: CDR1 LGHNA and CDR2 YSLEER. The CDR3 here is CASSQDLSGGANTQYF.

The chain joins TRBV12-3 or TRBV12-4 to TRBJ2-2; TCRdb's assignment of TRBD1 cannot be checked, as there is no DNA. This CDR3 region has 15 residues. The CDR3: CASRAGQGNTGELFF.

The CDR3 protein is CSARDPRPGETQYF. The V call is TRBV20-1, the J call TRBJ2-5; TCRdb's assignment of TRBD1 cannot be checked, as there is no DNA. This CDR3 has 14 amino acids. CDR1 is DFQATT, CDR2 SNEGSKA, per germline (reference sequence).

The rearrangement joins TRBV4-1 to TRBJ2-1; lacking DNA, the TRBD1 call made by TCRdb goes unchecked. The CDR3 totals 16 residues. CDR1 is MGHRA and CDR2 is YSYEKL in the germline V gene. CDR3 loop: CASSQEGQGLYNEQFF.

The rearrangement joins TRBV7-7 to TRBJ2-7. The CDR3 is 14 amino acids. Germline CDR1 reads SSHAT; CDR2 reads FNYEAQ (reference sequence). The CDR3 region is CASSKDRGSYEQYF.

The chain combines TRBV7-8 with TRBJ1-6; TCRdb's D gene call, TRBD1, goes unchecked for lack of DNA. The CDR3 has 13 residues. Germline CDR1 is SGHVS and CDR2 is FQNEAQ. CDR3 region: CASSLRDSLPLHF.

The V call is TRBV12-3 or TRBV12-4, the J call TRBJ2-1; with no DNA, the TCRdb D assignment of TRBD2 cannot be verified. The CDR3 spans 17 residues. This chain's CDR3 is CASSLGPGPGSYNEQFF.

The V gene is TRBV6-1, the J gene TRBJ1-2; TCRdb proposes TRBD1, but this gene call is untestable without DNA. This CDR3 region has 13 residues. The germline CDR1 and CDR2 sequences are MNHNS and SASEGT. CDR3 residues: CASSLGQGRGYTF.

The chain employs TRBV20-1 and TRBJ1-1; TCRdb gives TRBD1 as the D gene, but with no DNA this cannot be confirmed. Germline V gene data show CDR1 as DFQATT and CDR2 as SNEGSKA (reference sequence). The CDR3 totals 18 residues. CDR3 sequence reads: CSARGGDRIKSMNTEAFF.

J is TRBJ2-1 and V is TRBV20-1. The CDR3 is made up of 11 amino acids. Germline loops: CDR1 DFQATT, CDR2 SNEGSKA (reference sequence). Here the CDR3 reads CSALSYNEQFF.

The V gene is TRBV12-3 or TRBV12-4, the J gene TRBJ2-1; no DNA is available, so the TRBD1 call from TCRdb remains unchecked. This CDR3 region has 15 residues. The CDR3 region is CASTRWGYGYNEQFF.

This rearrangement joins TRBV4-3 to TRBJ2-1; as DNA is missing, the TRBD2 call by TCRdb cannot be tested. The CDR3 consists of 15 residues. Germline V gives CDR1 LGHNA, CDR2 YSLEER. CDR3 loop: CASSQAGTRTNEQFF.

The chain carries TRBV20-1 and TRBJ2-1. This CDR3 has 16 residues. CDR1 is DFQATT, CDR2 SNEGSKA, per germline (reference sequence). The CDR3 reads CSARGQLASSYNEQFF.

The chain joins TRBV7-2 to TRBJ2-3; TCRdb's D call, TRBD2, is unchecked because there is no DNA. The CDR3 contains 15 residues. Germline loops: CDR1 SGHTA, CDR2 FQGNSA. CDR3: CASSLVREGADTQYF.

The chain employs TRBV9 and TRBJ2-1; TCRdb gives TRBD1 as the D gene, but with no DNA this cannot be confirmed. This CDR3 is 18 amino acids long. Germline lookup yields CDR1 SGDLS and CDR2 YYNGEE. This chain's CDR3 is CASSVVGQGGPRLGEQFF. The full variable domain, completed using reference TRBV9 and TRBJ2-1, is DSGVTQTPKHLITATGQRVTLRCSPRSGDLSVYWYQQSLDQGLQFLIQYYNGEERAKGNILERFSAQQFPDLHSELNLSSLELGDSALYFCASSVVGQGGPRLGEQFFGPGTRLTVL.